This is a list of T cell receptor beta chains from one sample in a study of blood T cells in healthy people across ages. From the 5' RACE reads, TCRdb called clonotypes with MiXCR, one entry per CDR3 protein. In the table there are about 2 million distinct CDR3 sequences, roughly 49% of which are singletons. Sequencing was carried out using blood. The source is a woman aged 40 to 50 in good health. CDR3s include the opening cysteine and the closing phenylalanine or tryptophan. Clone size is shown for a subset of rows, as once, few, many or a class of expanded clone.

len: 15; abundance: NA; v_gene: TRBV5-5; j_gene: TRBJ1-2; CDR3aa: CASSPITYGENGYTF
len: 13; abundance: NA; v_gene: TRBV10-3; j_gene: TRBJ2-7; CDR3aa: CAISEPQGYEQYF
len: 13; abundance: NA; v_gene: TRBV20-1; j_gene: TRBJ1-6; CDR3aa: CSGNREDSSPLHF
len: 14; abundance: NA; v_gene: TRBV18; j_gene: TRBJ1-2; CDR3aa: CASSPGGIDYGYTF
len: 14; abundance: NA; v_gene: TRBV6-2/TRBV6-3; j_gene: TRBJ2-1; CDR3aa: CASIGTSGYNEQFF
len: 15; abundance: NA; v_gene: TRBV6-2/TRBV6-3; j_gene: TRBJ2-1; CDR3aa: CASSYMGGQYNEQFF
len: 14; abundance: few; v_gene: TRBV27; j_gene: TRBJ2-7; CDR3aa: CASSLRRQNHEQYF
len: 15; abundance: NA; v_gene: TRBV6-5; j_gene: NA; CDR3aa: CASSYVRGQGETQYF
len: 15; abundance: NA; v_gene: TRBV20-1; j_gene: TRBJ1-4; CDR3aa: CSAGPGGVGVEKLFF
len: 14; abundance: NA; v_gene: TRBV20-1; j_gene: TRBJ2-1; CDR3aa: CSASRPGAYNEQFF
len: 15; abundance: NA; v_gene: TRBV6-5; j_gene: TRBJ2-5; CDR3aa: CASSYASGVQETQYF
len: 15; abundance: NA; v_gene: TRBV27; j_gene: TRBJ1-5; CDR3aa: CASSPQTGPNQPQHF
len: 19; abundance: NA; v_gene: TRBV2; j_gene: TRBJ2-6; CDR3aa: CASLGERTGWCCGANVLTF
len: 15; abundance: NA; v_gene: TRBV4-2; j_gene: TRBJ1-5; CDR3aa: CASSPMGEGNQPQHF